Presented here are 10 T cell receptor beta chains from one specimen sequenced in a study of blood T cell repertoires in COVID-19. TCRdb's copy holds only in-frame clones and misses some; the assay was immunoSEQ multiplex PCR. The sample has about 70,000 clones; around 87% are singletons. Sequencing used peripheral blood. Every receptor here comes from a man aged 45 to 65 with acute or convalescent COVID-19.

The gene calls are TRBV7-2 and TRBJ1-5; no definite D call. The CDR3 runs 13 residues. V was trimmed by 3 bases and J by 5 bases, leaving 8 bases between them. CDR1 SGHTA and CDR2 FQGNSA come from the germline V gene. CDR3 sequence reads: CASSLRAYQPQHF. The CDR3 bases are TGTGCCAGCAGCTTGAGGGCATATCAGCCCCAGCATTTT.

The chain is built from TRBV28 and TRBJ1-4, with 8 positions matching TRBD1. CDR3 size: 20 residues. Germline lookup yields CDR1 MDHEN and CDR2 SYDVKM. Trimming removed 2 bases from V and 4 bases from J; junction bases left unmatched: 18. This CDR3 is CASSLIAAGGSAGYNEKLFF. DNA of the CDR3: TGTGCCAGCAGTTTAATCGCAGCAGGGGGCTCCGCAGGTTATAATGAAAAACTGTTTTTT. Together with reference TRBV28 and TRBJ1-4, the CDR3 gives the full variable domain: DVKVTQSSRYLVKRTGEKVFLECVQDMDHENMFWYRQDPGLGLRLIYFSYDVKMKEKGDIPEGYSVSREKKERFSLILESASTNQTSMYLCASSLIAAGGSAGYNEKLFFGSGTQLSVL.

V and J are TRBV27 and TRBJ2-2; 8 bases are a match to TRBD1. V was clipped by 4 bases and J by 2 bases; unmatched bases: 12. The CDR3 sequence is 18 residues long. Germline values: CDR1 MNHEY, CDR2 SMNVEV (reference sequence). CDR3 nucleotide sequence: TGTGCCAGCAGTTCGGGACAGGCCTATCCCCTAAACACCGGGGAGCTGTTTTTT. Translating gives CASSSGQAYPLNTGELFF.

The chain employs TRBV14 and TRBJ1-2, with D possibly TRBD1 on 5 matching bases. Germline assignment: CDR1 SGHDN and CDR2 FVKESK. The CDR3 runs to 13 residues. V was clipped by 2 bases and J by 4 bases, with 8 bases between them. The CDR3 DNA reads as TGTGCCAGCAGCCAAAGGGGTTTCTATGGCTACACCTTC. Amino acid sequence: CASSQRGFYGYTF.

The chain uses TRBV18 and TRBJ2-1, with 9 bases matching TRBD1. The CDR3 has 17 amino acids. The V segment lost 3 bases and the J segment 4 bases; nucleotides outside the gene matches: 10. Germline-derived CDR1 and CDR2 are KGHSH and LQKENI. Written as DNA, the CDR3 is TGTGCCAGCTCACCTCGGACAGGGGAAAGGGTATACAATGAGCAGTTCTTC. Protein: CASSPRTGERVYNEQFF.

The CDR3 DNA sequence: TGTGCCAGTAGTATTTTGACGGGGCAGGGGAAACAGCCCCAGCATTTT. Translated: CASSILTGQGKQPQHF. The chain uses TRBV19 and TRBJ1-5; a possible D gene is TRBD1 (6 bases). V dropped 3 bases and J dropped 7 bases, with 19 bases sitting between them. Looked up from germline, CDR1 is LNHDA and CDR2 is SQIVND (reference sequence). The CDR3 sequence is 16 residues long.

This clone occurred a few times. J is TRBJ1-4 and V is TRBV5-1; TRBD1 agrees at 8 bases. Germline V gene data show CDR1 as SGHRS and CDR2 as YFSETQ. The CDR3 length is 15 residues. With 4 bases clipped from V and 5 bases from J, the junction kept 7 bases outside the gene matches. The CDR3 here is CASSRQDRVNEKLFF. As DNA, the CDR3 is TGCGCCAGCAGCCGGCAGGACAGGGTGAATGAAAAACTGTTTTTT.

This chain connects TRBV6-2 or TRBV6-3 to TRBJ2-5; 12 nucleotides align to TRBD2. The CDR3 loop spans 19 amino acids. Germline assignment: CDR1 MNHEY and CDR2 SVGEGT. The trim removed 0 bases at V and 0 bases at J, leaving 8 bases unmatched. The CDR3 sequence is CASSYSTSGSSGNQETQYF. Here the CDR3 DNA reads TGTGCCAGCAGTTACTCGACTAGCGGGAGCTCGGGTAACCAAGAGACCCAGTACTTC.

This sequence joins TRBV30 and TRBJ2-7, with 7 bases matching TRBD2. CDR3 length: 17 residues. Unmatched junction bases numbered 22, after V lost 6 bases and J lost 5 bases. The germline V gene has CDR1 GTSNPN and CDR2 SVGIG (reference sequence). This CDR3 reads CACYINRAGRARNEQYF. In DNA form, the CDR3 reads TGTGCCTGTTACATCAATAGAGCGGGAAGAGCCCGAAACGAGCAGTACTTC.

This rearrangement joins TRBV21-1 to TRBJ2-3; the table's D call, TRBD1, has no DNA check behind it. TRBV21-1 is designated a pseudogene. The CDR3 runs 15 residues. CDR3: CASSKLSPPADTQYF. The DNA of the CDR3 is TGTGCCAGCAGCAAACTTTCACCCCCAGCAGATACGCAGTATTTT.